The present T cell receptor (beta chain) was sequenced within a study of molecular identifiers for immune sequencing clone quantification. Study conclusions and caveats: Highly expanded clone sizes could be underestimated by identical TCR molecules sharing a barcode.

This clonotype has ten or more counts. Antigen specificity is unknown. Naive CD8 T cells were sorted, and the gate applied was CD8+CD4-CCR7+CD45RA+. The junction had 7 bases not matched to a gene; V was cut back by 3 bases and J by 5 bases. Germline V CDR1 and CDR2: SGHVS, FQNEAQ. The CDR3 length is 15 residues. TCRdb re-called the PCR reads with MiXCR, one entry per CDR3 protein. The sample has over 50,000 distinct CDR3 sequences; roughly a third are singletons. The TCR comes from a human donor in good health. Some libraries in this study had Jurkat cell RNA spiked in. The V gene is TRBV7-8, the J gene TRBJ2-3, with 8 bases that match TRBD2. The sample taken for sequencing was naive CD8+ T cells from blood, with Jurkat cell RNA spiked in. Subset denoted: FACS-sorted CD8+CD4-CCR7+CD45RA+ naive T cells. The CDR3 spells CASSFSNGRGDTQYF. DNA of the CDR3: TGTGCCAGCAGCTTCAGTAACGGGAGGGGAGATACGCAGTATTTT.